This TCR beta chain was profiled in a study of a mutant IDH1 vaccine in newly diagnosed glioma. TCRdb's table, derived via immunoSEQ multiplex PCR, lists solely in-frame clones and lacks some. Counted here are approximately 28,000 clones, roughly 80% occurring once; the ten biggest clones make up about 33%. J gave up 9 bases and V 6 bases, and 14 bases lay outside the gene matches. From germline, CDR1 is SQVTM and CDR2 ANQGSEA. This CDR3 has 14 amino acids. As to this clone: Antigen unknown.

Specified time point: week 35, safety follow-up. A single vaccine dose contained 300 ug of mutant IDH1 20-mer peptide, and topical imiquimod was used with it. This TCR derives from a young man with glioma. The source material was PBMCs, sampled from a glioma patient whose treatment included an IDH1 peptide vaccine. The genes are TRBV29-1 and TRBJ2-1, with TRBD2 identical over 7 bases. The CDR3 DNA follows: TGCAGCGTCAAAGGTGGGGGAGGGCGCCCTGAGCAGTTCTTC. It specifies CSVKGGGGRPEQFF.